Listed below are T cell receptor beta chains from one sample, sequenced in a study of identical twins. MiXCR, run by TCRdb on the 5' RACE reads, gives a single entry per CDR3 protein. The sample yields hundreds of thousands of distinct CDR3 sequences, 9% to 15% seen once. Another study also made use of these data, one on yellow fever vaccine responses in identical twins.

Sample: PBMCs. These receptors were taken from a woman under 30 in good health. Each CDR3 is given with its conserved first and last residue. Each record gives: J gene, V gene, D gene, clone size, CDR3 protein, CDR3 DNA. The D gene is left open where the match is weak. Rows give clone size only sometimes, using once, few, many, or a class for an expanded clone.

TRBJ2-5	TRBV4-1	.	.	CASSQDPTQETQYF	TGCGCCAGCAGCCAAGATCCGACACAAGAGACCCAGTACTTC
TRBJ2-7	TRBV5-5	.	.	CASSGKPTAVSSYEQYF	TGTGCCAGCAGCGGGAAGCCGACTGCGGTAAGCTCCTACGAGCAGTACTTC
TRBJ1-5	TRBV20-1	TRBD1	few	CSAAPGTGDNQPQHF	TGCAGTGCCGCCCCCGGGACAGGGGATAATCAGCCCCAGCATTTT
TRBJ2-1	TRBV24-1	TRBD2	.	CATSLTGTSVYNEQFF	TGTGCCACCAGCCTAACCGGGACTAGCGTCTACAATGAGCAGTTCTTC
TRBJ2-3	TRBV25-1	.	few	CASRRQTTDTQYF	TGTGCCAGCAGACGTCAAACCACAGATACGCAGTATTTT
TRBJ1-5	TRBV24-1	.	few	CATSDFGGNQPQHF	TGTGCCACCAGTGATTTTGGCGGCAATCAGCCCCAGCATTTT
TRBJ2-2	TRBV20-1	TRBD1	.	CSANRPDRGDTGELFF	TGCAGTGCTAACCGACCGGACAGGGGTGACACCGGGGAGCTGTTTTTT
TRBJ2-3	TRBV7-9	.	.	CASSLAAGTGGTQYF	TGTGCCAGCAGCTTAGCGGCGGGAACCGGGGGTACGCAGTATTTT
TRBJ2-2	TRBV27	TRBD1	few	CASRLGQVNTGELFF	TGTGCCAGCAGATTAGGACAGGTTAACACCGGGGAGCTGTTTTTT
TRBJ2-2	TRBV12-3/TRBV12-4	.	many	CASTFNTGELFF	TGTGCCAGCACTTTCAACACCGGGGAGCTGTTTTTT
TRBJ1-4	TRBV5-1	.	few	CASSPGDTGPGKLFF	TGCGCCAGCAGCCCGGGCGACACCGGGCCTGGAAAACTGTTTTTT
TRBJ2-5	TRBV28	.	few	CASSLSRGLGETQYF	TGTGCCAGCAGTTTATCGCGGGGGCTCGGGGAGACCCAGTACTTC
TRBJ2-4	TRBV12-3/TRBV12-4	.	.	CASRGQSLAMGIQYF	TGTGCCAGCAGGGGGCAGAGTTTAGCCATGGGCATTCAGTACTTC
TRBJ1-1	TRBV4-2	.	many	CASNDPWGGTEAFF	TGTGCCAGCAACGATCCTTGGGGGGGCACTGAAGCTTTCTTT
TRBJ2-1	TRBV12-3/TRBV12-4	.	.	CASSLEGELGYNEQFF	TGTGCCAGCAGTTTAGAGGGGGAGCTGGGCTACAATGAGCAGTTCTTC
TRBJ2-5	TRBV9	.	few	CASSVGTTARETQYF	TGTGCCAGCAGCGTCGGGACCACAGCACGGGAGACCCAGTACTTC
TRBJ2-3	TRBV7-9	.	few	CASSLRLDPSTDTQYF	TGTGCCAGCAGCTTGAGGTTGGATCCTAGCACAGATACGCAGTATTTT
TRBJ2-5	TRBV6-1	TRBD2	many	CASSPGLAAVQETQYF	TGTGCCAGCAGCCCCGGACTAGCGGCGGTTCAAGAGACCCAGTACTTC
TRBJ2-1	TRBV19	TRBD2	.	CASSRLAGGPHEQFF	TGTGCCAGTAGTAGGCTAGCGGGGGGGCCTCATGAGCAGTTCTTC
TRBJ2-1	TRBV10-1	.	.	CASSEKLVGEQFF	TGCGCCAGCAGTGAGAAGCTAGTTGGAGAGCAGTTCTTC
TRBJ1-2	TRBV5-1	.	.	CASSLREGPNYGYTF	TGCGCCAGCAGCCTCCGTGAGGGTCCTAACTATGGCTACACCTTC
TRBJ2-2	TRBV2	.	.	CASSGESGPFTGELLF	TGTGCCAGCAGCGGGGAATCCGGGCCTTTCACCGGGGAGCTGTTATTT
TRBJ1-5	TRBV6-1	.	few	CASSVWGDQPQHF	TGTGCCAGCAGTGTATGGGGCGACCAGCCCCAGCATTTT
TRBJ2-1	TRBV28	.	.	CASRDRWMGNEQFF	TGTGCCAGCAGAGATAGGTGGATGGGCAATGAGCAGTTCTTC
TRBJ2-1	TRBV10-3	.	.	CAISEFPPSSYNEQFF	TGTGCCATCAGTGAGTTTCCACCAAGCTCCTACAATGAGCAGTTCTTC
TRBJ1-1	TRBV4-1	.	few	CASSPFPDRNTEAFF	TGCGCCAGCAGCCCATTTCCTGACAGGAACACTGAAGCTTTCTTT
TRBJ2-5	TRBV4-1	.	few	CASSQEGKGETQYF	TGCGCCAGCAGCCAAGAAGGGAAGGGGGAGACCCAGTACTTC
TRBJ2-1	TRBV6-5	.	few	CASSSAGTSENEQFF	TGTGCCAGCAGTTCCGCCGGGACCTCTGAGAATGAGCAGTTCTTC
TRBJ2-1	TRBV19	TRBD1	.	CASSIGTGLTYNEQFF	TGTGCCAGTAGTATAGGGACAGGATTAACTTACAATGAGCAGTTCTTC
TRBJ2-1	TRBV21-1	.	few	CASSPWEAGAHPTGNEQFF	TGTGCCAGCAGCCCATGGGAAGCGGGAGCCCACCCTACTGGGAATGAGCAGTTCTTC
TRBJ2-7	TRBV20-1	.	many	CSARDRGYEQYF	TGCAGTGCTAGAGACCGGGGGTACGAGCAGTACTTC
TRBJ2-3	TRBV20-1	TRBD2	.	CSASPGTSVPDTQYF	TGCAGTGCTAGCCCCGGGACTAGCGTCCCAGATACGCAGTATTTT
TRBJ2-1	TRBV6-5	.	.	CASSYSDRDWDYNEQFF	TGTGCCAGCAGTTACTCGGACCGGGACTGGGATTACAATGAGCAGTTCTTC
TRBJ2-3	TRBV20-1	TRBD2	.	CSATAGGLGTDTQYF	TGCAGTGCTACTGCGGGGGGGCTAGGCACAGATACGCAGTATTTT
TRBJ1-2	TRBV11-2	.	few	CASSEDNTDYGYTF	TGTGCCAGCAGCGAAGACAATACTGACTATGGCTACACCTTC
TRBJ2-1	TRBV4-2	.	many	CASSQGVGNEQFF	TGTGCCAGCAGCCAAGGGGTCGGGAATGAGCAGTTCTTC
TRBJ1-2	TRBV4-1	.	many	CASSQDFRGARGYTF	TGCGCCAGCAGCCAGGACTTTCGGGGGGCGAGAGGCTACACCTTC
TRBJ2-5	TRBV29-1	.	few	CSVYEETAFFRTQYF	TGCAGCGTCTACGAGGAGACTGCCTTTTTTCGGACCCAGTACTTC
TRBJ2-7	TRBV27	.	.	CASSLVLPGRDEQYF	TGTGCCAGCAGTTTAGTCTTGCCAGGGCGGGACGAGCAGTACTTC
TRBJ1-2	TRBV6-1	.	.	CASESSTNYGYTF	TGTGCCAGCGAGAGCAGCACTAACTATGGCTACACCTTC
TRBJ2-2	TRBV4-2	.	few	CASSQEQNTGELFF	TGTGCCAGCAGCCAAGAACAGAACACCGGGGAGCTGTTTTTT
TRBJ1-5	TRBV4-2	.	few	CASSQEGDSNQPQHF	TGTGCCAGCAGCCAAGAAGGAGATAGCAATCAGCCCCAGCATTTT
TRBJ2-1	TRBV18	.	.	CASSNSSYNEQFF	TGTGCCAGCTCAAACAGCTCCTACAATGAGCAGTTCTTC
TRBJ2-2	TRBV4-1	.	few	CASSQGAQVGGELFF	TGCGCCAGCAGCCAAGGGGCACAGGTGGGGGGGGAGCTGTTTTTT
TRBJ1-1	TRBV5-1	.	many	CASSSNPRNTEAFF	TGCGCCAGCAGCTCCAATCCCCGGAACACTGAAGCTTTCTTT
TRBJ1-1	TRBV20-1	TRBD1	.	CSARDGSGGWTEAFF	TGCAGTGCTAGAGATGGATCAGGGGGGTGGACTGAAGCTTTCTTT
TRBJ2-3	TRBV20-1	TRBD2	few	CSASFPGLASAQYF	TGCAGTGCTAGTTTCCCGGGACTAGCATCGGCGCAGTATTTT
TRBJ2-7	TRBV19	TRBD1	few	CASSTLPGTGINEQYF	TGTGCCAGTAGTACCCTTCCCGGGACAGGGATAAACGAGCAGTACTTC
TRBJ2-7	TRBV3-1	.	few	CASSRLDYEQYF	TGTGCCAGCAGCCGACTAGACTACGAGCAGTACTTC
TRBJ2-2	TRBV7-9	.	.	CASSLKLNTGELFF	TGTGCCAGCAGCTTAAAATTGAACACCGGGGAGCTGTTTTTT